This section outlines one T cell receptor beta chain sequence together with its context. Antigen unknown. The data were taken from a study of T cell repertoires in cytomegalovirus infection. At the level of the study: CMV infection and matching HLA type were both indicated by public TCR beta signatures. Whole-study findings and limits: Dominant in the ex vivo response were TCR beta clonotypes restricted by HLA-C and specific for CMV. Totalled public TCR beta family frequency picked out people who carried CMV plus the relevant HLA.

TCRdb itself ran the reads through MiXCR, one entry per CDR3 protein. Of 450,000 to 650,000 distinct CDR3 sequences in the sample, about 25% were seen once. The source material was PBMCs. This TCR came from a human donor in good health (CMV status not recorded). Some clones in this sample may be carry-over from other donors' samples.

In DNA form, the CDR3 reads TGCAGTGCTAGAGATGAATCAGAAATGAACACTGAAGCTTTCTTT. Translated: CSARDESEMNTEAFF. J is TRBJ1-1 and V is TRBV20-1; D gene ambiguous. V was trimmed by 0 bases and J by 0 bases, leaving 11 bases between them. Germline CDR1 reads DFQATT; CDR2 reads SNEGSKA (reference sequence). The CDR3 length is 15 residues.